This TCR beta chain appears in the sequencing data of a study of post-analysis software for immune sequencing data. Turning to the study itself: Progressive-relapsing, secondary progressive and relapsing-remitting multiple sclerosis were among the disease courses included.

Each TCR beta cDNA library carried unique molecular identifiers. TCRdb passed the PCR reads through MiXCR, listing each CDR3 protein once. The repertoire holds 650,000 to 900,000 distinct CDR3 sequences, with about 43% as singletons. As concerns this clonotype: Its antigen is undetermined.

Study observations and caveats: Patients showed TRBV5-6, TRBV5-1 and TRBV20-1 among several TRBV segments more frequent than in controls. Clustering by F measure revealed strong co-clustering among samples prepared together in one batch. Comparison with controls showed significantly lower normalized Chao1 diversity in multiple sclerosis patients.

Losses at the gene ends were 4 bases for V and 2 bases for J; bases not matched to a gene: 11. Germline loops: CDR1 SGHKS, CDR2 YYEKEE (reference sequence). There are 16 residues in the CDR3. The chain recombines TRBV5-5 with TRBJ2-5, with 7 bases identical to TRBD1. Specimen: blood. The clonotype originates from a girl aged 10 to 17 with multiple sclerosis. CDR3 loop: CASSDWGTVFQETQYF. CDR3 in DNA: TGTGCCAGCAGCGACTGGGGGACAGTGTTTCAAGAGACCCAGTACTTC.